Each of the 8 T cell receptor beta chains below was sequenced from the same sample in a study of radiation and T cells in renal cell carcinoma. The time point: blood 4 weeks post-SBRT, at nephrectomy. Indicated treatment: 15 Gy SBRT to primary tumor, nephrectomy 4 weeks later. This table comes from immunoSEQ multiplex PCR, and its TCRdb copy is limited to in-frame clones, with some not included. The sample holds about 43,000 clones; roughly 80% are singletons and the top ten take about 25%. The specimen was blood, collected from a patient whose treatment included radiotherapy and nephrectomy. The receptor source for this set is a woman aged 65 to 85 with renal cell carcinoma.

The chain uses TRBV19 and TRBJ2-5; D call uncertain. The germline V gene encodes CDR1 LNHDA and CDR2 SQIVND (reference sequence). This CDR3 is 11 amino acids long. Trimming took off 7 bases at V and 3 bases at J, with 6 bases between the two ends. The DNA for the CDR3 is TGTGCCAGTATGGTGAAAGAGACCCAGTACTTC. It yields the protein CASMVKETQYF.

This chain links TRBV9 with TRBJ1-1; possibly TRBD1 for D (6 bases). CDR1 is SGDLS and CDR2 is YYNGEE in the germline V gene. The length of the CDR3 is 14 residues. V lost 0 bases, J lost 1 base, and 7 bases lay in between. The CDR3 DNA follows: TGTGCCAGCAGCGTAGAGGGACAGAACACTGAAGCTTTCTTT. Residues: CASSVEGQNTEAFF.

This chain uses TRBV10-3 with TRBJ1-3; D call uncertain. The length of the CDR3 is 12 residues. V lost 7 bases and J 3 bases, leaving 7 bases between the germline ends. Germline V lookup: CDR1 ENHRY, CDR2 SYGVKD. The CDR3 region is CAIKRDGNTIYF. The CDR3 DNA reads as TGTGCCATCAAACGGGATGGAAACACCATATATTTT.

V gene TRBV6-5 combines with J gene TRBJ1-2; maybe TRBD1 (6 bases). The CDR3 is 13 amino acids. V shed 0 bases and J shed 6 bases, with 8 bases lying between them. The germline CDR1 and CDR2 sequences are MNHEY and SVGAGI. The CDR3 loop is CASSYSGGDGYTF. The CDR3 bases are TGTGCCAGCAGTTACTCCGGGGGCGATGGCTACACCTTC.

The rearrangement joins TRBV6-1 to TRBJ2-7, with D hard to call. Germline-derived CDR1 and CDR2 are MNHNS and SASEGT. The CDR3 is 13 amino acids. V lost 6 bases to trimming and J lost 0 bases, with 9 bases between them. The CDR3 bases are TGTGCCAGCAGAGGACGGTTCTCCTACGAGCAGTACTTC. Its protein product is CASRGRFSYEQYF.

J is TRBJ1-4 and V is TRBV6-1; 7 bases line up with TRBD1. The germline gives CDR1 MNHNS, CDR2 SASEGT. The CDR3 sequence is 17 residues long. Trimming took 3 bases from V and 9 from J; bases not matched to a gene: 16. The CDR3 reads CASSDPRRQGVPKKLFF. The DNA of the CDR3 is TGTGCCAGCAGTGACCCTAGGAGACAGGGTGTCCCTAAAAAACTGTTTTTT.

The chain couples TRBV6-4 to TRBJ2-2; 8 bases line up with TRBD1. Germline values: CDR1 MRHNA, CDR2 SNTAGT. The CDR3 loop spans 15 amino acids. The V gene end was trimmed by 7 bases and the J gene end by 6 bases; junction bases not matched to a gene: 10. The CDR3 region has the DNA TGTGCCAGCAAGGGCACCGCAGGGGGCTCCGGGGAGCTGTTTTTT. This sequence encodes CASKGTAGGSGELFF.

This chain joins TRBV6-6 and TRBJ1-5; maybe TRBD1 (5 bases). V was shortened by 6 bases and J by 7 bases, with 13 bases between the two germline ends. CDR3 length: 13 residues. CDR1 MNHNY and CDR2 SVGAGI come from the germline V gene (reference sequence). The CDR3 DNA reads as TGTGCCAGCAGACAAGGGAGGGACCAGCCCCAGCATTTT. It encodes CASRQGRDQPQHF.